The text below deals with one T cell receptor beta chain. Antigen: not known. The V gene lost 4 bases and the J gene lost 7 bases, with 22 bases spanning the gap. There are 15 residues in the CDR3. Germline V gene sequence: CDR1 SQVTM, CDR2 ANQGSEA. The source of the sample is a study of T cell responses to AZD1222 COVID-19 vaccine. Study findings and constraints: Females outnumbered males among donors, who were mostly white British; clonal diversity was possibly underestimated. Samples come after the peak T cell response, not at day 14. At baseline, seropositivity was found in only six or seven AZD1222 recipients.

Clones were sequenced by immunoSEQ multiplex PCR, and TCRdb holds only the in-frame ones, with some missing. Of tens of thousands of clones listed, roughly 87% were seen once; the top ten hold more than 5%. The clonotype comes from an adult in good health. This rearrangement joins TRBV29-1 to TRBJ1-2; D remains unclear. The sample in question was peripheral blood, obtained on day 0 of MenACWY control vaccination. Written as DNA, the CDR3 is TGCAGCGTTGTATCAGAAGTCGAGGGAATTGGTGGCTACACCTTC. The encoded protein is CSVVSEVEGIGGYTF.